Listed below are T cell receptor beta chains from one sample, sequenced in a study of cytomegalovirus exposure and HLA in healthy donors. This table comes from immunoSEQ multiplex PCR, and its TCRdb copy is limited to in-frame clones, with some not included. The sample includes about 190,000 clones, approximately 70% of them seen just once. The sequencing input was PBMCs. The source is a woman in her 30s in good health and CMV-seropositive. CDR3s include the opening cysteine and the closing phenylalanine or tryptophan. Fields, in order: D gene, V gene, J gene, clone size, CDR3 protein, CDR3 DNA. A D gene is named only where the DNA matches it firmly. Clone sizes are given selectively: once, few, many, or a class where the clone is expanded.

D: TRBD2; V: TRBV5-4; J: TRBJ2-5; size: .; CDR3: CASSLGLAGQETQYF; DNA: TGTGCCAGCAGCTTGGGTCTAGCGGGCCAAGAGACCCAGTACTTC
D: TRBD2; V: TRBV11-2; J: TRBJ2-3; size: once; CDR3: CASSPWVAGGGDTQYF; DNA: TGTGCCAGCAGCCCCTGGGTCGCGGGAGGTGGAGATACGCAGTATTTT
D: .; V: TRBV7-9; J: TRBJ2-7; size: .; CDR3: CASGPLDSLFEQYF; DNA: TGTGCCAGCGGCCCCTTGGACAGTCTCTTCGAGCAGTACTTC
D: TRBD1; V: TRBV5-1; J: TRBJ2-2; size: .; CDR3: CASSLGRGTGNTGELFF; DNA: TGCGCCAGCAGCTTGGGCCGTGGGACAGGGAACACCGGGGAGCTGTTTTTT
D: .; V: TRBV7-2; J: TRBJ2-1; size: .; CDR3: CASSSGGYEQFF; DNA: TGTGCCAGCAGCTCGGGTGGCTATGAGCAGTTCTTC
D: .; V: TRBV18; J: TRBJ1-1; size: .; CDR3: CASSPSRTANTEAFF; DNA: TGTGCCAGCTCACCATCTCGGACAGCCAACACTGAAGCTTTCTTT
D: TRBD1; V: TRBV5-1; J: TRBJ2-6; size: .; CDR3: CASSPLRGPGANVLTF; DNA: TGCGCCAGCAGCCCCCTCAGGGGGCCTGGGGCCAACGTCCTGACTTTC
D: .; V: TRBV6-5; J: TRBJ2-6; size: .; CDR3: CASNRGSGANVLTF; DNA: TGTGCCAGCAACCGAGGGTCTGGGGCCAACGTCCTGACTTTC
D: TRBD1; V: TRBV20-1; J: TRBJ2-3; size: .; CDR3: CSVRGQNTQYF; DNA: TGCAGTGTCAGGGGGCAGAATACGCAGTATTTT
D: .; V: TRBV28; J: TRBJ1-2; size: .; CDR3: CASREGGLRGYTF; DNA: TGTGCCAGCAGGGAGGGGGGGCTTAGAGGCTACACCTTC
D: .; V: TRBV28; J: TRBJ1-5; size: few; CDR3: CASITGSSNQPQHF; DNA: TGTGCCAGCATTACAGGTTCTAGCAATCAGCCCCAGCATTTT
D: .; V: TRBV4-1; J: TRBJ2-7; size: .; CDR3: CASSQGTVFYEQYF; DNA: TGCGCCAGCAGCCAAGGGACTGTTTTCTACGAGCAGTACTTC
D: TRBD1; V: TRBV18; J: TRBJ1-5; size: .; CDR3: CASSPYGTGSVGQPQHF; DNA: TGTGCCAGCTCACCTTACGGGACAGGGTCGGTCGGTCAGCCCCAGCATTTT
D: .; V: TRBV5-8; J: TRBJ2-1; size: .; CDR3: CASSQGPYNEQFF; DNA: TGTGCCAGCTCCCAGGGCCCCTACAATGAGCAGTTCTTC
D: TRBD1; V: TRBV7-8; J: TRBJ2-7; size: .; CDR3: CASSPTGGGQYF; DNA: TGTGCCAGCAGCCCAACAGGGGGAGGGCAGTACTTC
D: TRBD2; V: TRBV10-2; J: TRBJ2-2; size: .; CDR3: CASKRGRGTGELFF; DNA: TGCGCCAGCAAACGCGGGAGAGGCACCGGGGAGCTGTTTTTT
D: TRBD1; V: TRBV5-4; J: TRBJ2-2; size: .; CDR3: CASSRGQAPGELFF; DNA: TGTGCCAGCAGCAGGGGGCAGGCCCCCGGGGAGCTGTTTTTT
D: TRBD1; V: TRBV27; J: TRBJ2-7; size: .; CDR3: CASSMTGTVYEQYF; DNA: TGTGCCAGCAGTATGACCGGGACAGTCTACGAGCAGTACTTC
D: .; V: TRBV11-1; J: TRBJ2-2; size: .; CDR3: CASSPGPSLAGGELFF; DNA: TGTGCCAGCAGCCCAGGGCCTTCTCTCGCCGGCGGGGAGCTGTTTTTT
D: .; V: TRBV5-1; J: TRBJ1-2; size: .; CDR3: CASSLLQGGDGYTF; DNA: TGCGCCAGCAGCTTGCTCCAGGGCGGGGATGGCTACACCTTC
D: TRBD1; V: TRBV5-1; J: TRBJ1-3; size: once; CDR3: CASSLGQGLNSGNTIYF; DNA: TGCGCCAGCAGCTTAGGACAGGGGCTTAACTCTGGAAACACCATATATTTT
D: TRBD1; V: TRBV27; J: TRBJ2-1; size: once; CDR3: CASSRPGQGAPLSSYNEQFF; DNA: TGTGCCAGCAGCCGTCCCGGGCAGGGGGCGCCCTTGAGCTCCTACAATGAGCAGTTCTTC
D: .; V: TRBV6-5; J: TRBJ1-1; size: few; CDR3: CASSYWSGSEAFF; DNA: TGTGCCAGCAGTTACTGGTCCGGGTCTGAAGCTTTCTTT
D: TRBD2; V: TRBV4-1; J: TRBJ2-1; size: .; CDR3: CASSQVSGGEQFF; DNA: TGCGCCAGCAGCCAAGTCTCGGGGGGGGAGCAGTTCTTC
D: .; V: TRBV19; J: TRBJ2-7; size: .; CDR3: CASSKWLASLVNEQYF; DNA: TGTGCCAGTAGTAAGTGGCTAGCATCGTTAGTCAACGAGCAGTACTTC
D: .; V: TRBV28; J: TRBJ2-3; size: .; CDR3: CASRTASTDTQYF; DNA: TGTGCCAGCAGGACAGCTAGCACAGATACGCAGTATTTT
D: .; V: TRBV6-1; J: TRBJ1-1; size: .; CDR3: CASSQLDSLNTEAFF; DNA: TGTGCCAGCAGTCAACTGGACAGCTTGAACACTGAAGCTTTCTTT
D: TRBD1; V: TRBV4-1; J: TRBJ2-7; size: .; CDR3: CASSPSRDRGFYEQYF; DNA: TGCGCCAGCAGCCCCTCCCGGGACAGGGGGTTTTACGAGCAGTACTTC
D: TRBD1; V: TRBV7-9; J: TRBJ1-1; size: .; CDR3: CASRQGTEAFF; DNA: TGTGCCAGCCGACAGGGGACTGAAGCTTTCTTT
D: TRBD2; V: TRBV25-1; J: TRBJ2-5; size: .; CDR3: CASSPGLAGQETQYF; DNA: TGTGCCAGCAGTCCGGGACTAGCGGGCCAAGAGACCCAGTACTTC
D: TRBD1; V: TRBV5-1; J: TRBJ2-7; size: .; CDR3: CASSTNSGTGSYEQYF; DNA: TGCGCCAGCAGCACCAATTCCGGGACAGGGAGCTACGAGCAGTACTTC
D: .; V: TRBV11-2; J: TRBJ1-5; size: .; CDR3: CASSYREGRNQPQHF; DNA: TGTGCCAGCAGTTACAGGGAAGGACGCAATCAGCCCCAGCATTTT
D: .; V: TRBV27; J: TRBJ2-1; size: few; CDR3: CASSSRRGGSYNEQFF; DNA: TGTGCCAGCAGTTCGCGCAGGGGCGGCTCCTACAATGAGCAGTTCTTC
D: .; V: TRBV5-4; J: TRBJ1-1; size: .; CDR3: CASSLAGSPEAFF; DNA: TGTGCCAGCAGCTTGGCCGGGAGCCCTGAAGCTTTCTTT
D: .; V: TRBV28; J: TRBJ2-7; size: .; CDR3: CASETGTPSYEQYF; DNA: TGTGCCAGTGAAACCGGGACACCTTCCTACGAGCAGTACTTC
D: .; V: TRBV28; J: TRBJ1-2; size: .; CDR3: CASSLVGGGYGYTF; DNA: TGTGCCAGCAGTTTAGTCGGGGGGGGGTATGGCTACACCTTC
D: TRBD2; V: TRBV2; J: TRBJ2-1; size: .; CDR3: CASSEGGSGHEQFF; DNA: TGTGCCAGCAGTGAAGGCGGGAGCGGGCATGAGCAGTTCTTC
D: .; V: TRBV5-6; J: TRBJ2-4; size: .; CDR3: CASSLNAHRWIAKNIQYF; DNA: TGTGCCAGCAGCTTGAATGCGCACAGGTGGATAGCCAAAAACATTCAGTACTTC
D: .; V: TRBV6-5; J: TRBJ2-7; size: few; CDR3: CASREQGGTYEQYF; DNA: TGTGCCAGCAGGGAACAGGGGGGGACCTACGAGCAGTACTTC
D: .; V: TRBV19; J: TRBJ1-1; size: .; CDR3: CASSLDSLFGTEAFF; DNA: TGTGCCAGTAGCCTAGATTCGCTCTTCGGGACTGAAGCTTTCTTT
D: .; V: TRBV5-1; J: TRBJ1-6; size: .; CDR3: CASSRQSQSSYNSPLHF; DNA: TGCGCCAGCAGCCGACAGAGCCAGAGCTCCTATAATTCACCCCTCCACTTT
D: .; V: TRBV7-9; J: TRBJ2-1; size: .; CDR3: CASSSWDGDAGEQFF; DNA: TGTGCCAGCAGCTCCTGGGACGGGGATGCGGGGGAGCAGTTCTTC
D: .; V: TRBV7-2; J: TRBJ2-1; size: few; CDR3: CASSSLRVDEQFF; DNA: TGTGCCAGCAGCTCGCTCAGGGTTGATGAGCAGTTCTTC
D: TRBD2; V: TRBV6-4; J: TRBJ2-5; size: .; CDR3: CASSENGAGAAETQYF; DNA: TGTGCCAGCAGTGAGAATGGGGCGGGAGCAGCAGAGACCCAGTACTTC